A single sample gave rise to the 19 T cell receptor beta chains below, sequenced in a study of early T cells in non-severe SARS-CoV-2 infection. TCRdb fed the 5' RACE reads into MiXCR, producing one record per CDR3 protein. The sample carries some 96,000 distinct CDR3 sequences, just under 15% recorded once. Sequencing was carried out using whole blood. These TCRs come from an adult who was a healthcare worker with PCR-confirmed SARS-CoV-2 infection or an uninfected control (not recorded which).

This chain joins TRBV7-9 and TRBJ2-2; 9 bases agree with TRBD1. The CDR3 has 17 residues. V gave up 2 bases and J gave up 6 bases; unmatched junction bases: 10. Germline CDR1 and CDR2: SEHNR and FQNEAQ (reference sequence). The CDR3 DNA sequence: TGTGCCAGCAGCTTATCAACAACCGGGACAGGGTCCGGGGAGCTGTTTTTT. Its protein product is CASSLSTTGTGSGELFF.

The chain uses TRBV28 and TRBJ2-2; 9 nucleotides align to TRBD2. J was trimmed by 4 bases and V by 5 bases; bases with no gene match: 5. CDR3 length: 15 residues. Germline V gene sequence: CDR1 MDHEN, CDR2 SYDVKM. Written as DNA, the CDR3 is TGTGCCAGCAGTCCCCGGACTAGCGTCACCGGGGAGCTGTTTTTT. Amino acid sequence: CASSPRTSVTGELFF.

This clonotype was found many times. The CDR3 is CSARQRETSSGANVLTF. The CDR3 DNA is TGCAGTGCTAGACAGAGGGAAACAAGCTCTGGGGCCAACGTCCTGACTTTC. The chain links TRBV20-1 to TRBJ2-6; D possibly corresponds to TRBD2 (5 bases). Trimming stripped 2 bases from V and 0 bases from J, with 14 bases between. From germline, CDR1 is DFQATT and CDR2 SNEGSKA (reference sequence). The CDR3 has 17 amino acids.

This clonotype was counted only a few times. V gene TRBV18 combines with J gene TRBJ2-3; 10 nucleotides match TRBD2. There are 17 residues in the CDR3. V trimming: 2 bases; J trimming: 3 bases; junction bases outside the gene matches: 8. CDR1 KGHSH and CDR2 LQKENI come from the germline V gene. DNA of the CDR3: TGTGCCAGCTCACCAGGACTAGCGGCTTCAGGTACAGATACGCAGTATTTT. This translates into CASSPGLAASGTDTQYF.

This clonotype was seen at least ten times. This rearrangement joins TRBV5-1 to TRBJ2-1; TRBD2 matches at 7 bases. Germline CDR1 and CDR2: SGHRS and YFSETQ. The CDR3 extends over 21 amino acids. V lost 0 bases, J lost 4 bases, and 22 bases stayed unmatched. The CDR3: CASSLARGLAVIPLSYNEQFF. CDR3 nucleotide sequence: TGCGCCAGCAGCTTGGCTCGTGGGCTAGCGGTCATACCACTTTCATACAATGAGCAGTTCTTC. The full variable domain, with the rest looked up from reference TRBV5-1 and TRBJ2-1, is KAGVTQTPRYLIKTRGQQVTLSCSPISGHRSVSWYQQTPGQGLQFLFEYFSETQRNKGNFPGRFSGRQFSNSRSEMNVSTLELGDSALYLCASSLARGLAVIPLSYNEQFFGPGTRLTVL.

This rearrangement joins TRBV7-9 to TRBJ1-1; the D is unclear. Germline V gives CDR1 SEHNR, CDR2 FQNEAQ (reference sequence). This CDR3 has 12 residues. V was trimmed by 3 bases and J by 4 bases, leaving 6 bases between them. This CDR3 reads CASSFAGTEAFF. CDR3 nucleotide sequence: TGTGCCAGCAGCTTCGCAGGCACTGAAGCTTTCTTT.

The gene calls are TRBV28 and TRBJ2-7; possibly TRBD2 for D (5 bases). The CDR3 runs 12 residues. CDR1 is MDHEN and CDR2 is SYDVKM in the germline V gene. V lost 4 bases to trimming and J lost 8 bases, with 12 bases between them. CDR3 nucleotide sequence: TGTGCCAGCAGTTCGCCGACTACCAAGCAGTACTTC. It is translated as CASSSPTTKQYF.

This clonotype has just a few counts. The chain couples TRBV7-9 to TRBJ2-6, with TRBD1 matching over 11 bases. This CDR3 comprises 19 residues. Trimming removed 4 bases from V and 0 bases from J; junction bases left unmatched: 8. The germline V gene encodes CDR1 SEHNR and CDR2 FQNEAQ (reference sequence). The CDR3 reads CASSSPGQGAFSGANVLTF. The CDR3 bases are TGTGCCAGCAGCTCCCCCGGACAGGGGGCCTTCTCTGGGGCCAACGTCCTGACTTTC.

This clonotype was counted only a few times. The gene calls are TRBV3-1 and TRBJ1-4, with D hard to call. V was trimmed by 0 bases and J by 8 bases, leaving 19 bases between them. CDR3 length: 17 residues. Per germline, CDR1 LGHDT and CDR2 YNNKEL (reference sequence). The CDR3 DNA reads as TGTGCCAGCAGCCAAGATTATCCCCCCGGGCGAGGCGAAAAACTGTTTTTT. The encoded protein is CASSQDYPPGRGEKLFF.

There are many counts of this clonotype. The V gene is TRBV7-9, the J gene TRBJ1-1; no firm D call. V was cut by 2 bases and J by 3 bases, with 7 bases left in between. CDR3 length: 13 amino acids. Per the germline V gene, CDR1 is SEHNR and CDR2 is FQNEAQ (reference sequence). Written as DNA, the CDR3 is TGTGCCAGCAGCTTACCGACCCACACTGAAGCTTTCTTT. This sequence encodes CASSLPTHTEAFF. The entire variable domain, with the rest obtained from reference TRBV7-9 and TRBJ1-1, is as follows: DTGVSQNPRHKITKRGQNVTFRCDPISEHNRLYWYRQTLGQGPEFLTYFQNEAQLEKSRLLSDRFSAERPKGSFSTLEIQRTEQGDSAMYLCASSLPTHTEAFFGQGTRLTVV.

The chain has TRBV4-1 and TRBJ1-1; D gene ambiguous. Trimming cost V 1 base and J 6 bases, with 15 bases left between them. The CDR3 consists of 15 residues. Germline assignment: CDR1 MGHRA and CDR2 YSYEKL. As DNA, the CDR3 is TGCGCCAGCAGCCAAGTCTTTATCCGTGGGGCTGAAGCTTTCTTT. This translates into CASSQVFIRGAEAFF.

The V call is TRBV30, the J call TRBJ1-1, with D maybe TRBD1 (5 bases). The CDR3 has 13 amino acids. Trimming shortened V by 5 bases and J by 11 bases, and 21 bases separated the two germline ends. Germline V lookup: CDR1 GTSNPN, CDR2 SVGIG (reference sequence). The CDR3 region has the DNA TGTGCCTGGTCCCAGCCGGGGCCTGGAGGTGCTTTCTTT. Translating gives CAWSQPGPGGAFF.

The rearrangement links TRBV15 to TRBJ2-7; D unclear. CDR1 LNHNV and CDR2 YYDKDF come from the germline V gene (reference sequence). This CDR3 region has 13 residues. Trimming stripped 8 bases from V and 0 bases from J, with 11 bases between. The DNA for the CDR3 is TGTGCCACCCAGCGAGACACCTCCTACGAGCAGTACTTC. Translating gives CATQRDTSYEQYF.

This chain uses TRBV7-2 with TRBJ2-5, with D perhaps matching TRBD2 (6 bases). The CDR3 has 14 residues. Trimming shortened V by 7 bases and J by 3 bases, and 15 bases separated the two germline ends. Germline CDR1 SGHTA, CDR2 FQGNSA. CDR3 in amino acids: CASTPFPGEETQYF. The CDR3 coding sequence is TGTGCCAGCACCCCATTTCCGGGAGAAGAGACCCAGTACTTC.

J is TRBJ2-1 and V is TRBV11-2; 11 nucleotides match TRBD2. The CDR3 is made up of 16 amino acids. Unmatched junction bases numbered 8, after V lost 5 bases and J lost 5 bases. Germline CDR1 reads SGHAT; CDR2 reads FQNNGV. CDR3 nucleotides: TGTGCCAGCAGCGCACGACTAGCGGGGACTAACAATGAGCAGTTCTTC. As protein: CASSARLAGTNNEQFF.

This clonotype occurred a few times. V and J are TRBV20-1 and TRBJ2-5, with D hard to call. The CDR3 runs to 12 residues. Germline assignment: CDR1 DFQATT and CDR2 SNEGSKA (reference sequence). Trimming pared 1 base from V and 4 bases from J, leaving 7 bases between. DNA of the CDR3: TGCAGTGCTAGAGGGCCGGTAGAGACCCAGTACTTC. Translating it yields CSARGPVETQYF.

In its sample, this clonotype was seen a few times. V is TRBV6-5 and J is TRBJ1-4; D is uncertain. The CDR3 runs to 16 residues. Germline-derived CDR1 and CDR2 are MNHEY and SVGAGI. Trimming pared 0 bases from V and 3 bases from J, leaving 11 bases between. This CDR3 reads CASSYSSANANEKLFF. The CDR3 DNA reads TGTGCCAGCAGTTACTCGTCCGCAAACGCTAATGAAAAACTGTTTTTT.

This clonotype was seen ten or more times. The genes are TRBV20-1 and TRBJ1-5, with D maybe TRBD1 (5 bases). CDR3 length equals 16 residues. Trimming removed 3 bases at V and 0 bases at J, with 15 bases between. The germline gives CDR1 DFQATT, CDR2 SNEGSKA (reference sequence). This CDR3 reads CSASGPGTYSNQPQHF. CDR3 sequence (DNA): TGCAGTGCTAGTGGGCCAGGGACTTATAGCAATCAGCCCCAGCATTTT.

The table lists this clonotype with a few counts. This chain uses TRBV20-1 with TRBJ2-1, with 13 bases fitting TRBD2. Germline V gene lookup returns CDR1 DFQATT and CDR2 SNEGSKA (reference sequence). Trimming at V came to 6 bases and at J to 4 bases, leaving 12 bases not matched to a gene. CDR3 length equals 17 residues. CDR3 sequence (DNA): TGCAGTGCGGAACTAGCGGGAGGGCCCAGTTTTTACAATGAGCAGTTCTTC. It is translated as CSAELAGGPSFYNEQFF.